A selection of T cell receptor beta chains follows, all from one sample in a study of cytomegalovirus exposure and HLA in healthy donors. Repertoires were generated with immunoSEQ multiplex PCR, while TCRdb's copy carries only in-frame clones and drops some. The data show about 120,000 clones, roughly 90% seen once. The sample taken for sequencing was PBMCs. These receptors all come from a woman aged 18-29 years in good health and CMV-seropositive. CDR3s include the opening cysteine and the closing phenylalanine or tryptophan. The order of the fields is V gene, D gene, J gene, CDR3 protein. D genes are given only for firm matches.

V gene: TRBV30
D gene: TRBD2
J gene: TRBJ2-1
CDR3 protein: CAWSVATSGYNEQFF

V gene: TRBV9
D gene: TRBD2
J gene: TRBJ2-3
CDR3 protein: CASSAPTSGRGDTQYF

V gene: TRBV7-8
D gene: TRBD2
J gene: TRBJ2-3
CDR3 protein: CASSLGLAGTDTQYF

V gene: TRBV6-5
D gene: .
J gene: TRBJ1-2
CDR3 protein: CASSFRLGTNYGYTF

V gene: TRBV6-1
D gene: TRBD1
J gene: TRBJ2-2
CDR3 protein: CASIHGTEGTGELFF

V gene: TRBV5-1
D gene: .
J gene: TRBJ2-5
CDR3 protein: CASSLGTNKQETQYF

V gene: TRBV7-2
D gene: .
J gene: TRBJ2-3
CDR3 protein: CASIKQLTDTQYF

V gene: TRBV9
D gene: .
J gene: TRBJ1-3
CDR3 protein: CASSPPTEHAGNTIYF

V gene: TRBV4-2
D gene: .
J gene: TRBJ2-3
CDR3 protein: CASSQEGAVEAQYF

V gene: TRBV2
D gene: TRBD1
J gene: TRBJ1-2
CDR3 protein: CASQTGGNGYTF

V gene: TRBV5-6
D gene: .
J gene: TRBJ2-7
CDR3 protein: CASSPWVLLAGEQYF

V gene: TRBV9
D gene: .
J gene: TRBJ2-5
CDR3 protein: CASSVDGQETQYF

V gene: TRBV6-5
D gene: TRBD1
J gene: TRBJ1-1
CDR3 protein: CASNLQGDTEAFF

V gene: TRBV5-1
D gene: TRBD1
J gene: TRBJ1-2
CDR3 protein: CASSRTGGAGGYTF

V gene: TRBV15
D gene: TRBD1
J gene: TRBJ2-3
CDR3 protein: CATSSAGTGEEDTQYF

V gene: TRBV5-1
D gene: .
J gene: TRBJ2-1
CDR3 protein: CASSRTGPSGQFF

V gene: TRBV30
D gene: TRBD1
J gene: TRBJ2-7
CDR3 protein: CAWRGPGTGTYEQYF

V gene: TRBV19
D gene: .
J gene: TRBJ1-1
CDR3 protein: CATMRGTEAFF

V gene: TRBV6-6
D gene: TRBD1
J gene: TRBJ1-1
CDR3 protein: CASSYPTGETEAFF

V gene: TRBV11-2
D gene: .
J gene: TRBJ2-5
CDR3 protein: CASSLAGTGETQYF

V gene: TRBV7-9
D gene: TRBD1
J gene: TRBJ1-5
CDR3 protein: CASSLGTGGSNQPQHF

V gene: TRBV2
D gene: TRBD1
J gene: TRBJ1-4
CDR3 protein: CASTPRDSLRTNEKLFF

V gene: TRBV7-9
D gene: TRBD1
J gene: TRBJ1-5
CDR3 protein: CASSPTPTGSNQPQHF

V gene: TRBV14
D gene: .
J gene: TRBJ1-1
CDR3 protein: CASSQVFQKRSEAFF

V gene: TRBV5-1
D gene: TRBD1
J gene: TRBJ1-1
CDR3 protein: CASSFTGGTEAFF

V gene: TRBV10-3
D gene: TRBD1
J gene: TRBJ1-5
CDR3 protein: CAISVDRGVQPQHF

V gene: TRBV28
D gene: TRBD1
J gene: TRBJ1-2
CDR3 protein: CASFAAGQGAGNYGYTF

V gene: TRBV2
D gene: .
J gene: TRBJ1-4
CDR3 protein: CASSVWGAEKLFF

V gene: TRBV14
D gene: .
J gene: TRBJ2-3
CDR3 protein: CASSRRASTDTQYF

V gene: TRBV27
D gene: .
J gene: TRBJ2-3
CDR3 protein: CASSPTDDYTDTQYF

V gene: TRBV2
D gene: TRBD1
J gene: TRBJ2-7
CDR3 protein: CASTPGQRSYEQYF

V gene: TRBV18
D gene: .
J gene: TRBJ2-3
CDR3 protein: CASSPSVGGARDTQYF

V gene: TRBV5-5
D gene: TRBD1
J gene: TRBJ1-2
CDR3 protein: CASSLASGTGGHGYTF

V gene: TRBV11-3
D gene: .
J gene: TRBJ1-1
CDR3 protein: CASSLYREAFF

V gene: TRBV4-1
D gene: .
J gene: TRBJ2-3
CDR3 protein: CASSQGSRWYTDTQYF

V gene: TRBV6-5
D gene: .
J gene: TRBJ2-2
CDR3 protein: CASSYRERNTGELFF

V gene: TRBV6-6
D gene: .
J gene: TRBJ1-2
CDR3 protein: CASSGFWGEYNYGYTF

V gene: TRBV7-8
D gene: .
J gene: TRBJ2-3
CDR3 protein: CASSLSAGLDTQYF

V gene: TRBV6-1
D gene: .
J gene: TRBJ1-6
CDR3 protein: CASSNRVLNNSPLHF

V gene: TRBV6-5
D gene: .
J gene: TRBJ1-5
CDR3 protein: CARPRRYGNQPQHF

V gene: TRBV7-8
D gene: .
J gene: TRBJ1-1
CDR3 protein: CASSFRQAVNTEAFF

V gene: TRBV5-4
D gene: .
J gene: TRBJ2-7
CDR3 protein: CASSRTGSVYEQYF

V gene: TRBV7-6
D gene: TRBD1
J gene: TRBJ1-2
CDR3 protein: CASSLEARGQEGYTF

V gene: TRBV7-9
D gene: .
J gene: TRBJ1-1
CDR3 protein: CASSLASGGDGTEAFF

V gene: TRBV11-3
D gene: .
J gene: TRBJ1-1
CDR3 protein: CASSPNSRGEAFF

V gene: TRBV5-8
D gene: .
J gene: TRBJ1-1
CDR3 protein: CASSFDPRRNTEAFF

V gene: TRBV9
D gene: .
J gene: TRBJ2-1
CDR3 protein: CASSVALANEQFF

V gene: TRBV19
D gene: .
J gene: TRBJ1-2
CDR3 protein: CASSKGNGYGYTF

V gene: TRBV9
D gene: .
J gene: TRBJ1-1
CDR3 protein: CASSAYRESEAFF

V gene: TRBV15
D gene: TRBD1
J gene: TRBJ1-2
CDR3 protein: CATSRDSYTGQTNYGYTF

V gene: TRBV4-3
D gene: TRBD2
J gene: TRBJ2-7
CDR3 protein: CASSQELSGGIYEQYF

V gene: TRBV28
D gene: .
J gene: TRBJ1-4
CDR3 protein: CASSPGGSTNEKLFF

V gene: TRBV28
D gene: .
J gene: TRBJ2-7
CDR3 protein: CASNSPHNPYEQYF

V gene: TRBV6-5
D gene: .
J gene: TRBJ1-2
CDR3 protein: CASSPEGLYGYTF